Listed here is a single T cell receptor (beta chain). Its cognate antigen is unknown. The record originates from a study of cytomegalovirus exposure and HLA in healthy donors. The study's findings and limits: Segments of the TCR beta V type were, in most cases, productive about 87% or about 30% of the time in an earlier analysis. Specificity for CMV antigens was confirmed in vitro for a few of the CMV-associated chains.

The CDR3 runs to 13 residues. Despite likely unrecorded immune exposures, the donors were nominally healthy at the time of sampling. Both 60 Vbeta primers and 13 Jbeta primers went into the PCR. Measured with immunoSEQ multiplex PCR; TCRdb has only the in-frame clones, and not every one. Of under 250,000 clones listed, roughly 80% are singletons. The sample taken for sequencing was PBMCs. The chain joins TRBV21-1 to TRBJ2-3; the table gives TRBD1 as D, unverified against the DNA. TRBV21-1 is designated a pseudogene. This receptor was obtained from a man over 45 in good health and CMV-seronegative. CDR3 sequence reads: CASRCRQNYTQYF. As DNA, the CDR3 is TGTGCCAGCAGATGTCGACAGAATTATACGCAGTATTTT.